A single TCR beta chain is shown here with its context. This CDR3 contains 17 residues. The germline V gene encodes CDR1 SGHNT and CDR2 YYREEE (reference sequence). V trimming: 4 bases; J trimming: 6 bases; junction bases outside the gene matches: 7. Per the study methods: For nucleated cells, counts were estimated from reference gene primer amplification. TCRdb's table, derived via immunoSEQ multiplex PCR, lists solely in-frame clones and lacks some. V, J and clone size are taken as reported in that table, and D and trimming were inferred from the DNA itself. The data hold under 50,000 clones, with 70% to 80% observed a single time. The sample belongs to a study of blood T cell repertoires in COVID-19. Looking at the study overall: In each case, the material was cDNA or gDNA derived from T cells, B-cell-depleted T cells, or PBMCs.

The sample was peripheral blood. This chain connects TRBV5-4 to TRBJ2-4; 16 nucleotides line up with TRBD2. The TCR was taken from a man in his 70s with acute or convalescent COVID-19. CDR3 loop: CASSLGTSGRELNIQYF. The CDR3, as DNA: TGTGCCAGCAGCCTGGGGACTAGCGGGAGGGAACTAAACATTCAGTACTTC.